This T cell receptor (beta chain) stems from a study of blood T cells in healthy people across ages. Looking at the study overall: Template switching retrieved approximately one barcoded beta molecule for each two T cells.

Each donor gave around 9.6 milliliters of peripheral blood. For the second PCR, which ran for roughly 7 to 11 cycles, a sample-barcoded 5' primer and a J-beta primer mix were used. MiXCR was run by TCRdb on the 5' RACE reads, yielding one entry per CDR3 protein. The table includes about 2 million distinct CDR3 sequences, around 50% detected once. The length of the CDR3 is 14 residues. Trimming removed 8 bases at V and 10 bases at J, with 18 bases between. The sequence came from a woman in her 40s in good health. The sequenced sample consisted of blood. The rearrangement uses TRBV12-3 or TRBV12-4 and TRBJ1-6, with D hard to call. The CDR3 loop is CASGNRERGSPLHF. DNA of the CDR3: TGTGCCAGCGGCAACCGGGAGAGAGGATCACCCCTCCACTTT.